This T cell receptor beta chain was retrieved from a study of T-cell reconstitution after alpha-beta-depleted transplantation in children. Germline CDR1 reads MGHDK; CDR2 reads SYGVNS. Trimming stripped 6 bases from V and 1 base from J, with 9 bases between. The CDR3 has 14 residues. The library targeted TCRbeta and was prepared with unique molecular identifiers. TCRdb re-derived calls from the PCR reads in MiXCR, one entry per CDR3 protein. Of about 980,000 distinct CDR3 sequences detected, about 29% appear once; the ten largest clones hold 28%. As for this clonotype: Antigen specificity is unknown.

Study-wide results and limits: T-cell counts and diversity at one year following transplant were attributed mainly to newly produced T cells.

The sample in question was PBMCs, mostly from graft donor cells, obtained 360 days after TCRalphabeta/CD19-depleted stem cell transplant. This receptor was obtained from a boy less than two years old who had a stem cell transplant for SCID, so the T cells may come from the graft donor. The V gene is TRBV25-1, the J gene TRBJ2-2; no clear D gene. As DNA, the CDR3 is TGTGCCAGCAGAGGCAGACTGAACACCGGGGAGCTGTTTTTT. It encodes CASRGRLNTGELFF.